This TCR beta chain was sequenced during a study of CD8+ T cells in alopecia areata. General study points: Tissue-resident alphabeta T cells belonging to normal skin likewise get sequenced within scalp specimens. Relative to mice, TCR sharing across patients was less clear, a difference possibly HLA-related.

A remark on this clone: The target antigen is unknown.

The authors extracted RNA and reverse transcribed it into cDNA as the sequencing template. Sequencing used immunoSEQ multiplex PCR; TCRdb keeps in-frame clones, though not all of them. Of roughly 140,000 clones detected, approximately 50% appear once; the ten largest clones hold over 0.85%. Germline lookup yields CDR1 SGHTA and CDR2 FQGNSA. The CDR3 is made up of 15 amino acids. Losses at the gene ends were 5 bases for V and 5 bases for J; bases not matched to a gene: 11. Patients with alopecia areata provided lesional scalp punch biopsies as well as peripheral blood. The receptor's source is a human donor with alopecia areata. The chain carries TRBV7-2 and TRBJ2-7; 8 bases are shared with TRBD1. The sample here was CD4+ T cells sorted from blood, taken at week 0. In DNA, the CDR3 is TGTGCCAGCAGCCTCCGCTGGACAGGGTGGGACGAGCAGTACTTC. This sequence encodes CASSLRWTGWDEQYF.